The 26 T cell receptor beta chains below were found in one sample sequenced in a study of T cell responses to AZD1222 COVID-19 vaccine. Method: immunoSEQ multiplex PCR; TCRdb's copy keeps in-frame clones and lacks some. The table records more than 110,000 clones, 80% to 95% of them present only once. The sequencing here drew on peripheral blood, taken on day 0 of AZD1222 vaccination. The receptor set was obtained from an adult in good health.

J is TRBJ1-1 and V is TRBV2; no definite D call. The germline gives CDR1 SNHLY, CDR2 FYNNEI. V was pared by 4 bases and J by 6 bases, with 18 bases between. There are 15 residues in the CDR3. The CDR3: CASSAERTRRAEAFF. The DNA of the CDR3 is TGTGCCAGCAGTGCCGAGCGTACGAGGCGGGCTGAAGCTTTCTTT.

The chain links TRBV19 to TRBJ1-5; 11 bases map to TRBD1. V gave up 7 bases and J gave up 6 bases; unmatched junction bases: 11. Germline CDR1 LNHDA, CDR2 SQIVND (reference sequence). The CDR3 is 16 residues long. The CDR3 spells CASNPERTGGFQPQHF. DNA of the CDR3: TGTGCCAGTAACCCCGAGAGGACAGGGGGCTTTCAGCCCCAGCATTTT. The whole variable domain, remainder taken from reference TRBV19 and TRBJ1-5, is DGGITQSPKYLFRKEGQNVTLSCEQNLNHDAMYWYRQDPGQGLRLIYYSQIVNDFQKGDIAEGYSVSREKKESFPLTVTSAQKNPTAFYLCASNPERTGGFQPQHFGDGTRLSIL.

The rearrangement joins TRBV5-4 to TRBJ1-1; a possible D gene is TRBD1 (5 bases). The CDR3 spans 13 residues. Germline V CDR1 and CDR2: SGHNT, YYREEE (reference sequence). V was shortened by 6 bases and J by 1 base, with 10 bases between the two germline ends. CDR3 residues: CASKLGQNTEAFF. For the CDR3, the DNA is TGTGCCAGCAAACTAGGACAGAACACTGAAGCTTTCTTT.

This chain connects TRBV28 to TRBJ2-3; TRBD1 agrees at 8 bases. J gave up 3 bases and V 2 bases, and 13 bases lay outside the gene matches. The CDR3 runs to 18 residues. Germline CDR1 reads MDHEN; CDR2 reads SYDVKM. The chain's CDR3 is CASSLLGAGGLGTDTQYF. CDR3 coding DNA: TGTGCCAGCAGTTTACTTGGGGCAGGGGGCTTAGGGACAGATACGCAGTATTTT. The full variable domain, its missing parts supplied by reference TRBV28 and TRBJ2-3, is DVKVTQSSRYLVKRTGEKVFLECVQDMDHENMFWYRQDPGLGLRLIYFSYDVKMKEKGDIPEGYSVSREKKERFSLILESASTNQTSMYLCASSLLGAGGLGTDTQYFGPGTRLTVL.

This rearrangement joins TRBV9 to TRBJ2-1; D might be TRBD2 (5 bases). Trimming took 3 bases from V and 5 from J, leaving 18 bases between them. CDR3 length: 16 residues. CDR1 SGDLS and CDR2 YYNGEE come from the germline V gene. CDR3 sequence reads: CASSDRTSAAHNEQFF. The CDR3 coding sequence is TGTGCCAGCAGCGACCGGACCTCAGCGGCCCACAATGAGCAGTTCTTC.

The sample holds a few counts of this clone. The rearrangement uses TRBV9 and TRBJ1-5, with 7 bases identical to TRBD1. V shed 3 bases, J shed 8 bases, and the junction held 8 bases outside the gene matches. This CDR3 contains 14 residues. Germline CDR1 and CDR2: SGDLS and YYNGEE. CDR3 residues: CASSGVGQGEPQHF. DNA for the CDR3: TGTGCCAGCAGCGGAGTGGGGCAGGGGGAGCCCCAGCATTTT.

The J gene is TRBJ2-3, the V gene TRBV5-1, with D possibly matching TRBD2 (6 bases). Germline V gene sequence: CDR1 SGHRS, CDR2 YFSETQ. The V gene lost 0 bases and the J gene lost 6 bases, with 8 bases spanning the gap. There are 13 residues in the CDR3. CDR3 DNA sequence: TGCGCCAGCAGCTTGGTTAGCGGTGATACGCAGTATTTT. It translates to CASSLVSGDTQYF.

V and J are TRBV4-1 and TRBJ2-7, with TRBD2 identical over 8 bases. The CDR3 sequence is 15 residues long. V was pared by 4 bases and J by 6 bases, with 11 bases of the junction left unmatched. Germline-derived CDR1 and CDR2 are MGHRA and YSYEKL. CDR3 sequence (DNA): TGCGCCAGCAGCCCCTACGCGAGCGGGAGTGGCGAGCAGTACTTC. Translated, it gives CASSPYASGSGEQYF.

The rearrangement links TRBV27 to TRBJ2-4; 8 bases agree with TRBD2. V lost 3 bases and J lost 6; bases outside the gene matches: 10. CDR1 is MNHEY, CDR2 SMNVEV, per germline (reference sequence). The CDR3 runs 16 residues. This chain's CDR3 is CASSFTGRAPGNIQYF. Here the CDR3 DNA reads TGTGCCAGCAGTTTCACCGGGAGGGCCCCGGGAAACATTCAGTACTTC.

The V call is TRBV3-1 (or the pseudogene TRBV3-2), the J call TRBJ1-2, with D unresolved. The CDR3 totals 14 residues. The germline V gene has CDR1 LGHDT and CDR2 YNNKEL (reference sequence). Between the trimmed V and J ends, which lost 1 base and 2 bases, there was a span of 8 bases. CDR3 DNA sequence: TGTGCCAGCAGCCAAGTTCTGGGAAACTATGGCTACACCTTC. Its translation is CASSQVLGNYGYTF.

The rearrangement uses TRBV2 and TRBJ2-7; no clear D. Germline lookup yields CDR1 SNHLY and CDR2 FYNNEI. Trimming left V 3 bases short and J 3 bases short, with 9 bases between. This CDR3 has 13 amino acids. In nucleotides, the CDR3 is TGTGCCAGCAGTGAGCAGCGACTCTACGAGCAGTACTTC. Translated, it gives CASSEQRLYEQYF.

The chain is built from TRBV7-8 and TRBJ1-2, with TRBD1 identical over 10 bases. In germline, CDR1 is SGHVS, CDR2 FQNEAQ. The CDR3 totals 18 residues. V dropped 6 bases and J dropped 4; count of bases not matched to a gene: 17. The CDR3 sequence is CASREKIGTGAASYGYTF. The CDR3 bases are TGTGCCAGCAGGGAAAAAATAGGGACAGGGGCCGCAAGCTATGGCTACACCTTC.

The chain has TRBV19 and TRBJ2-7; 8 bases are a match to TRBD2. This CDR3 contains 16 residues. Germline CDR1 LNHDA, CDR2 SQIVND (reference sequence). V gave up 3 bases and J gave up 3 bases; unmatched junction bases: 10. In DNA form, the CDR3 reads TGTGCCAGTAGTATTGGCGACCTAGCGGGTATCTACGAGCAGTACTTC. Its protein product is CASSIGDLAGIYEQYF.

The genes are TRBV10-2 and TRBJ1-2, with a weak D call TRBD1 (5 bases). The CDR3 length is 13 residues. Germline CDR1 WSHSY, CDR2 SAAADI. Trimming took off 3 bases at V and 4 bases at J, with 9 bases between the two ends. CDR3 sequence: CASSESQGYGYTF. The CDR3 nucleotides read TGCGCCAGCAGTGAAAGCCAGGGCTATGGCTACACCTTC.

The chain carries TRBV6-2 or TRBV6-3 and TRBJ2-7; D not certain. This CDR3 spans 15 amino acids. V dropped 0 bases and J dropped 0 bases, with 9 bases sitting between them. Germline-derived CDR1 and CDR2 are MNHEY and SVGEGT. The CDR3 region has the DNA TGTGCCAGCAGTTACTCTAGCTTTAGCTCCTACGAGCAGTACTTC. Translated: CASSYSSFSSYEQYF.

This clone was picked up one time. The chain joins TRBV7-7 to TRBJ2-5, with D hard to call. V was pared by 4 bases and J by 5 bases, with 11 bases between. CDR1 and CDR2 (germline): SSHAT, FNYEAQ (reference sequence). The CDR3 has 13 amino acids. DNA for the CDR3: TGTGCCAGCAGCTCCCGTGCGGAGGAGACCCAGTACTTC. Amino acid sequence: CASSSRAEETQYF.

CDR3 in amino acids: CASSSAGAGANVLTF. The DNA of the CDR3 is TGTGCCAGCAGCTCCGCGGGGGCTGGGGCCAACGTCCTGACTTTC. This chain links TRBV9 with TRBJ2-6, with TRBD2 matching over 7 bases. The germline CDR1 and CDR2 sequences are SGDLS and YYNGEE. After removal of 4 bases from V and 2 bases from J, the junction contained 3 bases not matched to a gene. The CDR3 has 15 amino acids.

The chain is built from TRBV30 and TRBJ1-2; D perhaps matches TRBD1 (5 bases). There are 14 residues in the CDR3. Trimming removed 2 bases from V and 7 bases from J, with 17 bases in between. Germline loops: CDR1 GTSNPN, CDR2 SVGIG (reference sequence). DNA of the CDR3: TGTGCCTGGAGTCTCGAGTGGGGAAGGGGTGGCTACACCTTC. It is translated as CAWSLEWGRGGYTF.

This clone was found once. This chain uses TRBV5-6 with TRBJ2-7, with 8 positions matching TRBD1. V gave up 4 bases and J gave up 3 bases; unmatched junction bases: 3. Germline CDR1 reads SGHDT; CDR2 reads YYEEEE. The CDR3 has 13 amino acids. Written as DNA, the CDR3 is TGTGCCAGCAGCCCGGACAGGGACTACGAGCAGTACTTC. As protein: CASSPDRDYEQYF.

This chain uses TRBV7-8 with TRBJ2-7, with TRBD1 as a possible D gene (5 bases). V was trimmed by 0 bases and J by 6 bases, leaving 12 bases between them. The CDR3 totals 14 residues. Germline-derived CDR1 and CDR2 are SGHVS and FQNEAQ. The CDR3 DNA follows: TGTGCCAGCAGCTTAGCCGCAGGGTTGGGCGAGCAGTACTTC. Its translation: CASSLAAGLGEQYF.

The chain is built from TRBV19 and TRBJ2-7; either TRBD1 or TRBD2 may supply D (5 bases each). There are 14 residues in the CDR3. CDR1 is LNHDA and CDR2 is SQIVND in the germline V gene (reference sequence). Deletions cut 9 bases from V and 5 bases from J, with 20 bases between. For the CDR3, the DNA is TGTGCCAGCTCAAGGGGACCCAAGCCCCACGAGCAGTACTTC. Amino acids: CASSRGPKPHEQYF.

V is TRBV18 and J is TRBJ2-7; possible D gene TRBD2, 6 bases. Trimming shortened V by 6 bases and J by 2 bases, and 14 bases separated the two germline ends. Germline V gives CDR1 KGHSH, CDR2 LQKENI. This CDR3 has 14 amino acids. The CDR3 is CASSPLGGAYEQYF. The DNA for the CDR3 is TGTGCCAGCTCCCCCCTCGGGGGAGCCTACGAGCAGTACTTC.

This clone was detected once. The V gene is TRBV19, the J gene TRBJ2-7; TRBD2 matches 8 bases. Germline trimming cut 2 bases from V and 6 bases from J; bases unmatched to any gene: 6. CDR1 and CDR2 (germline): LNHDA, SQIVND (reference sequence). The CDR3 is made up of 14 amino acids. The CDR3 DNA reads as TGTGCCAGTAGTATAACAGGGACTAGAGGCGAGCAGTACTTC. Its protein product is CASSITGTRGEQYF.

The V gene is TRBV28, the J gene TRBJ1-5; D remains ambiguous. Trimming removed 3 bases from V and 6 bases from J, with 9 bases in between. CDR3 length equals 13 residues. The V gene's germline CDR1 is MDHEN and CDR2 SYDVKM. The CDR3 here is CASSFDILQPQHF. DNA for the CDR3: TGTGCCAGCAGTTTCGACATTCTTCAGCCCCAGCATTTT.

The genes are TRBV5-1 and TRBJ1-3; TRBD1 matches 9 bases. CDR1 SGHRS and CDR2 YFSETQ come from the germline V gene. CDR3 length equals 15 residues. The ends lost 4 bases at V and 2 bases at J; junction bases unmatched: 4. The CDR3 DNA is TGCGCCAGCAGCGATCGGACAGGGGCTGGAAACACCATATATTTT. Translated, it gives CASSDRTGAGNTIYF.

This clone showed up just once. V gene TRBV28 combines with J gene TRBJ2-1, with D hard to call. This CDR3 is built from 11 residues. V shed 3 bases and J shed 10 bases, with 7 bases lying between them. CDR1 is MDHEN, CDR2 SYDVKM, per germline. CDR3 in amino acids: CASSLVQEQFF. The CDR3 region has the DNA TGTGCCAGCAGTTTGGTCCAAGAGCAGTTCTTC.